This T cell receptor beta chain appears in the sequencing data of a study of blood T cell repertoires in COVID-19. Study overall: Sites across the United States, Italy and Spain contributed samples from acute and convalescent COVID-19.

CDR3 size: 13 residues. Looked up from germline, CDR1 is SGHVS and CDR2 is FQNEAQ. The V segment lost 7 bases and the J segment 2 bases; nucleotides outside the gene matches: 4. In Seattle, patients joined the study during active infection and were tracked longitudinally. In the original processing: Reference gene primer amplification in the assay estimated nucleated cell counts. Method: immunoSEQ multiplex PCR; TCRdb's copy keeps in-frame clones and lacks some. Clone size and V and J calls were adopted from that table, with D and trimming inferred from the DNA. Of about 38,000 clones listed, around nine tenths were seen once; the top ten hold roughly 4.5%.

Material for sequencing was peripheral blood. The receptor comes from a man aged 55 to 70 with COVID-19, enrolled during active disease. J is TRBJ1-2 and V is TRBV7-8; 7 bases map to TRBD1. As DNA, the CDR3 is TGTGCCAGCAATGAACAGGGGAACTATGGCTACACCTTC. Encoded protein: CASNEQGNYGYTF. The full variable domain, completed using reference TRBV7-8 and TRBJ1-2, is GAGVSQSPRYKVAKRGQDVALRCDPISGHVSLFWYQQALGQGPEFLTYFQNEAQLDKSGLPSDRFFAERPEGSVSTLKIQRTQQEDSAVYLCASNEQGNYGYTFGSGTRLTVV.